This T cell receptor beta chain derives from a study of blood T cell repertoires in COVID-19. Study-level background: PBMCs, B-cell-depleted T cells, or T cells were the source of the cDNA or gDNA that made up the material.

How the authors handled the data: Amplifying reference gene primers gave estimates of nucleated cell counts. TCRdb keeps only in-frame clones here, not all; method: immunoSEQ multiplex PCR. The V and J calls and clone size were taken over from that table, and D and trimming were inferred from the DNA. The sample carries about 110,000 clones, approximately 85% recorded once. CDR3 size: 17 residues. Germline CDR1 is SQVTM and CDR2 is ANQGSEA. Trimming took 6 bases from V and 2 from J; bases not matched to a gene: 18. The sequenced material came from peripheral blood. The J gene is TRBJ1-1, the V gene TRBV29-1; 7 bases line up with TRBD1. The sequence came from a man aged 70-80 years with acute or convalescent COVID-19. As DNA, the CDR3 is TGCAGCGTCGTGGGACAGCCAATTAACCGTAAAAACACTGAAGCTTTCTTT. Protein: CSVVGQPINRKNTEAFF. The full variable domain, with the rest looked up from reference TRBV29-1 and TRBJ1-1, is SAVISQKPSRDICQRGTSLTIQCQVDSQVTMMFWYRQQPGQSLTLIATANQGSEATYESGFVIDKFPISRPNLTFSTLTVSNMSPEDSSIYLCSVVGQPINRKNTEAFFGQGTRLTVV.